These 10 T cell receptor beta chains came from one sample sequenced in a study of T cells in Graves' hyperthyroidism and ophthalmopathy. Using RNA transcripts as the source, TCR beta CDR3 regions were amplified. TCR CDR3 regions were first amplified by RT-PCR with HTBI primers. One entry per CDR3 protein results from TCRdb running MiXCR on the multiplex PCR reads. The sample carries around 350,000 distinct CDR3 sequences, roughly 25% recorded once. Sequencing was carried out using blood. These receptors came from a man aged 50 to 60 with Graves' hyperthyroidism.

This clonotype was observed at least ten times. In nucleotides, the CDR3 is TGTGCCAGCAGTGCCGGGACCCGTATTGCGGATACGCAGTATTTT. It encodes CASSAGTRIADTQYF. V and J are TRBV2 and TRBJ2-3; either TRBD1 or TRBD2 may supply D (5 bases each). This CDR3 is built from 15 residues. Germline assignment: CDR1 SNHLY and CDR2 FYNNEI. Trimming stripped 4 bases from V and 6 bases from J, with 17 bases between. The full variable domain, with the rest looked up from reference TRBV2 and TRBJ2-3, is EPEVTQTPSHQVTQMGQEVILRCVPISNHLYFYWYRQILGQKVEFLVSFYNNEISEKSEIFDDQFSVERPDGSNFTLKIRSTKLEDSAMYFCASSAGTRIADTQYFGPGTRLTVL.

The V and J genes are TRBV20-1 and TRBJ2-1; weak D call: TRBD2 (5 bases). Between the trimmed V and J ends, which lost 3 bases and 0 bases, there was a span of 15 bases. Germline V gene sequence: CDR1 DFQATT, CDR2 SNEGSKA (reference sequence). CDR3 length: 16 residues. The DNA for the CDR3 is TGCAGTGCTAGTAAAGGCGGGTCGCTCTCCTACAATGAGCAGTTCTTC. Its protein is CSASKGGSLSYNEQFF.

This clonotype has just a few counts. The CDR3 DNA reads as TGCGCCAGCAGCTACCTAGGGGCTACCGGGGAGCTGTTTTTT. This encodes CASSYLGATGELFF. The chain carries TRBV5-1 and TRBJ2-2, with TRBD1 as a possible D gene (5 bases). The germline V gene has CDR1 SGHRS and CDR2 YFSETQ. The CDR3 is made up of 14 amino acids. V lost 3 bases and J lost 5, with 11 bases in between.

The rearrangement joins TRBV13 to TRBJ2-7; 7 bases line up with TRBD2. J was trimmed by 5 bases and V by 5 bases; bases with no gene match: 9. Germline values: CDR1 PRHDT, CDR2 FYEKMQ (reference sequence). The CDR3 is made up of 14 amino acids. CDR3 DNA sequence: TGTGCCAGCAGCCCTGGAAGGGCGGGAGACGAGCAGTACTTC. It encodes CASSPGRAGDEQYF.

The chain couples TRBV19 to TRBJ2-1; 10 bases fit TRBD2. Germline V gives CDR1 LNHDA, CDR2 SQIVND (reference sequence). This CDR3 comprises 14 residues. The V segment lost 11 bases and the J segment 5 bases; nucleotides outside the gene matches: 9. The CDR3 loop reads CASGTSGMNNEQFF. CDR3 in DNA: TGTGCCTCGGGAACTAGCGGGATGAACAATGAGCAGTTCTTC.

This clonotype was seen ten or more times. The chain carries TRBV6-5 and TRBJ1-1; D not resolved. The germline gives CDR1 MNHEY, CDR2 SVGAGI. Deletions cut 0 bases from V and 2 bases from J, with 10 bases between. The CDR3 extends over 15 amino acids. The chain's CDR3 is CASSYSVPPNTEAFF. The CDR3 nucleotides are TGTGCCAGCAGTTACTCGGTCCCCCCAAACACTGAAGCTTTCTTT.

This clonotype was counted between two and nine times. J is TRBJ1-4 and V is TRBV5-1; TRBD1 might be the D (6 bases). The ends were cut back, 2 bases at V and 3 bases at J, with 8 bases in the middle. Germline V gene lookup returns CDR1 SGHRS and CDR2 YFSETQ. The CDR3 is made up of 14 amino acids. Written as DNA, the CDR3 is TGCGCCAGCAGCTTTCAGGGGTCTAATGAAAAACTGTTTTTT. Its protein product is CASSFQGSNEKLFF.

The chain is built from TRBV28 and TRBJ2-4, with D possibly being TRBD1 (6 bases). With 3 bases removed from V and 9 bases from J, the gap between germline ends came to 21 bases. Germline-derived CDR1 and CDR2 are MDHEN and SYDVKM. CDR3 length: 16 residues. The CDR3 reads CASSLPGTKGHPIQYF. The CDR3 DNA follows: TGTGCCAGCAGTTTGCCGGGAACAAAGGGACATCCCATTCAGTACTTC.

There are a few counts of this clonotype. The chain couples TRBV19 to TRBJ2-7; 10 bases agree with TRBD1. The CDR3 sequence is 17 residues long. Germline-derived CDR1 and CDR2 are LNHDA and SQIVND (reference sequence). With V trimmed by 4 bases and J by 2 bases, 11 bases remained unmatched. The CDR3 here is CASSRGPRDRGTYEQYF. The CDR3 DNA reads TGTGCCAGTAGTAGGGGCCCCAGGGACAGGGGAACCTACGAGCAGTACTTC.

This clonotype has ten or more counts. This chain connects TRBV20-1 to TRBJ2-1; TRBD2 matches at 13 bases. The CDR3 totals 13 residues. Germline CDR1 is DFQATT and CDR2 is SNEGSKA (reference sequence). The trim removed 5 bases at V and 10 bases at J, leaving 5 bases unmatched. CDR3 nucleotides: TGCAGTGCTCGGACTAGCGGGAGCGGAGAGCAGTTCTTC. Its protein is CSARTSGSGEQFF.